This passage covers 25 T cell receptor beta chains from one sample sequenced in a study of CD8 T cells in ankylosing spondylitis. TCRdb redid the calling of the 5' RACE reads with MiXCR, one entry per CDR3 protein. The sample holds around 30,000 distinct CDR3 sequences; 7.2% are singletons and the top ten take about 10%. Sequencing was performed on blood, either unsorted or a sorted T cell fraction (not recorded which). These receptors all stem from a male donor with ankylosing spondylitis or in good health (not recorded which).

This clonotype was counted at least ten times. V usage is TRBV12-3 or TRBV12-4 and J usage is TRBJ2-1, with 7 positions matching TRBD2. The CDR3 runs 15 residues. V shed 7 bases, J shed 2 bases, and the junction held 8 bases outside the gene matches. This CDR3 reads CASTVTSDPYNEQFF. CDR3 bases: TGTGCCAGCACCGTAACTAGCGACCCCTACAATGAGCAGTTCTTC.

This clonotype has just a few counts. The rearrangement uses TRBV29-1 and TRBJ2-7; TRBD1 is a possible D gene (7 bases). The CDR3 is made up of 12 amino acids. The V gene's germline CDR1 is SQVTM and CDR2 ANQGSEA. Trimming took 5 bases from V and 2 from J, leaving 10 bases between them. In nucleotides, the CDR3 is TGCAGCGTTACCAGGGGGGCCTACGAGCAGTACTTC. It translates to CSVTRGAYEQYF.

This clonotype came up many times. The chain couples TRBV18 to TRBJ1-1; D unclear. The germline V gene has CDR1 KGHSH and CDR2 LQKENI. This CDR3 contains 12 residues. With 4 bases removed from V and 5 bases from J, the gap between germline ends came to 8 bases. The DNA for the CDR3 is TGTGCCAGCTCACAGGGTAGTACTGAAGCTTTCTTT. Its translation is CASSQGSTEAFF.

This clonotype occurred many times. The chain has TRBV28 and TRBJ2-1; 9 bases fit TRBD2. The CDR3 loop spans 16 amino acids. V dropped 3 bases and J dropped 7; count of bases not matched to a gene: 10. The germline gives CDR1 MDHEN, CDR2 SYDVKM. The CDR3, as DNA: TGTGCCAGCAGTTTCCCGTTAGCGGGAGTAGAGAATGAGCAGTTCTTC. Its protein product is CASSFPLAGVENEQFF.

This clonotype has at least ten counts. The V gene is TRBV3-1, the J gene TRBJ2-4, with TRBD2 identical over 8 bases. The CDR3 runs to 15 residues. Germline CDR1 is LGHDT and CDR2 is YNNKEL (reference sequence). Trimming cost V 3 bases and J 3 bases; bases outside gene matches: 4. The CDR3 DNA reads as TGTGCCAGCAGCCAGCGGGAGGTTGGCAAAAACATTCAGTACTTC. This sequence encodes CASSQREVGKNIQYF.

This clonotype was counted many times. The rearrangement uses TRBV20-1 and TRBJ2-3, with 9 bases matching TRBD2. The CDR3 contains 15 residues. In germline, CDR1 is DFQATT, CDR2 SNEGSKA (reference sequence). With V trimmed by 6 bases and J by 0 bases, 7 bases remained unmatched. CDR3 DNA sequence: TGCAGTGCCATTAGCGGGGGTACTAGCACAGATACGCAGTATTTT. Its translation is CSAISGGTSTDTQYF.

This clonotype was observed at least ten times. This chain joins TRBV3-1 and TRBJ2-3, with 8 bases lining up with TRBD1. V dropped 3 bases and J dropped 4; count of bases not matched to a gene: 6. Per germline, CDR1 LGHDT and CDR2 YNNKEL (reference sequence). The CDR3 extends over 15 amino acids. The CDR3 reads CASSHSDRVSDTQYF. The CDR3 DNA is TGTGCCAGCAGCCACTCGGACAGGGTCTCAGATACGCAGTATTTT.

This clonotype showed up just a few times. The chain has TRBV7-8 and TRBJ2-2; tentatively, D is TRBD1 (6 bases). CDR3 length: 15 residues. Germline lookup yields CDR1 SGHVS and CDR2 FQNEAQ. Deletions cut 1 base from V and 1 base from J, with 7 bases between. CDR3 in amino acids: CASSLGGGNTGELFF. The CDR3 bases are TGTGCCAGCAGCTTAGGAGGGGGGAACACCGGGGAGCTGTTTTTT.

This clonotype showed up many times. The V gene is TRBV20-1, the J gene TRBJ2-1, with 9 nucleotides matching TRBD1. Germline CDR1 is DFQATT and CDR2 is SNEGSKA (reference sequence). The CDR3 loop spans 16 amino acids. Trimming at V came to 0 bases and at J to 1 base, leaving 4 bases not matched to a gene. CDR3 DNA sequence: TGCAGTGCTAGAGACTCGGGGACAGGGTCCTACAATGAGCAGTTCTTC. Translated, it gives CSARDSGTGSYNEQFF.

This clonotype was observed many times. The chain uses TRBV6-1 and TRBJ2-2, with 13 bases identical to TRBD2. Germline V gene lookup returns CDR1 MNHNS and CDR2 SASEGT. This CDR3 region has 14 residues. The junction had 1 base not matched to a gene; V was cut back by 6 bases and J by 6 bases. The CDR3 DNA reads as TGTGCCAGCAGCGGACTAGCGGGAGCCGGGGAGCTGTTTTTT. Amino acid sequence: CASSGLAGAGELFF.

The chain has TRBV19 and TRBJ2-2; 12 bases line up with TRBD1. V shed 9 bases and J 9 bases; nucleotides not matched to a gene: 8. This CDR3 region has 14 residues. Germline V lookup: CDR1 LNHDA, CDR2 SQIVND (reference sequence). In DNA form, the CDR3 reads TGTGCCAGGCAAACCGGGACAGGGGGCAGGGAGCTGTTTTTT. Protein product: CARQTGTGGRELFF. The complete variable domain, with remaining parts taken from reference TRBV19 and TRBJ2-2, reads DGGITQSPKYLFRKEGQNVTLSCEQNLNHDAMYWYRQDPGQGLRLIYYSQIVNDFQKGDIAEGYSVSREKKESFPLTVTSAQKNPTAFYLCARQTGTGGRELFFGEGSRLTVL.

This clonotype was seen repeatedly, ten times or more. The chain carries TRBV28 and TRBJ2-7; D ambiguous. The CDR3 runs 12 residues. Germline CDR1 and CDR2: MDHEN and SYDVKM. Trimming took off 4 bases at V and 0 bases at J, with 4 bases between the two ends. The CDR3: CASSYNSYEQYF. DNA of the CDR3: TGTGCCAGCAGTTACAACTCCTACGAGCAGTACTTC. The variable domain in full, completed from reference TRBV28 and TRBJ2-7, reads DVKVTQSSRYLVKRTGEKVFLECVQDMDHENMFWYRQDPGLGLRLIYFSYDVKMKEKGDIPEGYSVSREKKERFSLILESASTNQTSMYLCASSYNSYEQYFGPGTRLTVT.

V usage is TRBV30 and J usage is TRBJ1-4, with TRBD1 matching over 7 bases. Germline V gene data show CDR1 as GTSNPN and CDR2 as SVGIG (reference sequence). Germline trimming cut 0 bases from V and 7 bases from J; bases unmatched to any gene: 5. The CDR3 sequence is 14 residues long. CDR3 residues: CAWSVQTGVEKLFF. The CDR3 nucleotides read TGTGCCTGGAGTGTACAAACAGGGGTTGAAAAACTGTTTTTT.

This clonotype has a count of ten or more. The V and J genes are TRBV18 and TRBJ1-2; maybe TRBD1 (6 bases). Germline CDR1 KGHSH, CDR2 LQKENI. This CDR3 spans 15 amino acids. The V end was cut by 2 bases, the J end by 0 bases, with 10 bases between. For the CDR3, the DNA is TGTGCCAGCTCACCAGCGGGACAATCTAACTATGGCTACACCTTC. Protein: CASSPAGQSNYGYTF.

CDR3 DNA: TGTGCCAGCAGCGCTAGAGGGGACAGTTACAATGAGCAGTTCTTC. This codes for CASSARGDSYNEQFF. This chain links TRBV7-9 with TRBJ2-1; 7 nucleotides line up with TRBD1. The CDR3 extends over 15 amino acids. The V and J ends lost 5 bases and 4 bases, in that order; junction bases with no gene match: 8. Looked up from germline, CDR1 is SEHNR and CDR2 is FQNEAQ (reference sequence).

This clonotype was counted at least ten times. CDR3 sequence (DNA): TGTGCCAGCTCACCAGGGGCAGATACGCAGTATTTT. Amino acids: CASSPGADTQYF. The rearrangement links TRBV18 to TRBJ2-3; D is ambiguous. CDR1 and CDR2 (germline): KGHSH, LQKENI. This CDR3 spans 12 amino acids. V was pared by 2 bases and J by 4 bases, with 4 bases between.

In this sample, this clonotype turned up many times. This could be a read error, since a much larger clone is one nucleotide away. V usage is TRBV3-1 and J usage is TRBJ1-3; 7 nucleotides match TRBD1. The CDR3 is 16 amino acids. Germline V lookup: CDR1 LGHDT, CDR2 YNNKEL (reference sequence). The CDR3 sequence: CACSPPGQLSGNTIYF. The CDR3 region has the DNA TGTGCCTGCAGCCCCCCGGGACAGCTCTCTGGAAACACCATATATTTT.

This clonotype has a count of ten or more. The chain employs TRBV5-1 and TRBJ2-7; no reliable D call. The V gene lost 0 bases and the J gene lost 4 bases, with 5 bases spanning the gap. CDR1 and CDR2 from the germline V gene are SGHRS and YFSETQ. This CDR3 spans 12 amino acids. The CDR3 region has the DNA TGCGCCAGCAGCTTGGGGGAATACGAGCAGTACTTC. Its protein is CASSLGEYEQYF.

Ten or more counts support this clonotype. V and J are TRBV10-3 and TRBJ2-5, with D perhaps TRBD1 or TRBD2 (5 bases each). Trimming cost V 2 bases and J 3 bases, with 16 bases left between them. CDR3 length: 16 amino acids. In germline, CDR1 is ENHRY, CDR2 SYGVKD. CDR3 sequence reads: CAISEGRGGAEETQYF. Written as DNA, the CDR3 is TGTGCCATCAGTGAGGGTCGTGGGGGAGCGGAAGAGACCCAGTACTTC.

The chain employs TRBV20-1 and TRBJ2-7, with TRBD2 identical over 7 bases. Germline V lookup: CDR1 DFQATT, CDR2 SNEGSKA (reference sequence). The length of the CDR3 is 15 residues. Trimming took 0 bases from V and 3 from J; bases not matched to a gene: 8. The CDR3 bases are TGCAGTGCTAGAGATTCCCAGCGGGGCAACTACGAGCAGTACTTC. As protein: CSARDSQRGNYEQYF.

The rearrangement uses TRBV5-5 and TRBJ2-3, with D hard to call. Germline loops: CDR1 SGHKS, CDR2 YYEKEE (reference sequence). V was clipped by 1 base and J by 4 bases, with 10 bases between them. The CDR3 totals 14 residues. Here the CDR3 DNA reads TGTGCCAGCAGCTTGCTAGTTGCCCCAGATACGCAGTATTTT. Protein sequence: CASSLLVAPDTQYF.

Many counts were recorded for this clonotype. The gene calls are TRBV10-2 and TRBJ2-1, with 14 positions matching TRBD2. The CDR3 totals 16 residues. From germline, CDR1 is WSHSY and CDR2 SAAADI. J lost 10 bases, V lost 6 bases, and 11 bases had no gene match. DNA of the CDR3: TGCGCCAGCAGGGTCTCCGGGACTAGCGGGAGTCGCGAGCAGTTCTTC. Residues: CASRVSGTSGSREQFF.

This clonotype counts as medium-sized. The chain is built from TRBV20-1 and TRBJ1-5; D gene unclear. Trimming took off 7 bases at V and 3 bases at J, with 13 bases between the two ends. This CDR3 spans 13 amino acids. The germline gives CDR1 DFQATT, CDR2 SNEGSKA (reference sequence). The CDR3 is CSGLADPNQPQHF. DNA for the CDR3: TGCAGTGGTCTTGCAGACCCCAATCAGCCCCAGCATTTT.

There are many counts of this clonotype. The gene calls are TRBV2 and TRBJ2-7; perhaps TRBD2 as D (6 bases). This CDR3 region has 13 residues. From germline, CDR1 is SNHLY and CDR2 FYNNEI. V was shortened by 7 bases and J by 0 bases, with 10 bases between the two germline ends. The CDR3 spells CASIPSDSYEQYF. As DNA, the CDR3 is TGTGCCAGCATCCCTAGCGACTCCTACGAGCAGTACTTC.

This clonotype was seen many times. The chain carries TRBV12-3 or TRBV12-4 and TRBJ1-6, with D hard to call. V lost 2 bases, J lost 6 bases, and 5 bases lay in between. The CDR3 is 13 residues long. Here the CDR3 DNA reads TGTGCCAGCAGTTTAAACCCTAATTCACCCCTCCACTTT. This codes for CASSLNPNSPLHF.